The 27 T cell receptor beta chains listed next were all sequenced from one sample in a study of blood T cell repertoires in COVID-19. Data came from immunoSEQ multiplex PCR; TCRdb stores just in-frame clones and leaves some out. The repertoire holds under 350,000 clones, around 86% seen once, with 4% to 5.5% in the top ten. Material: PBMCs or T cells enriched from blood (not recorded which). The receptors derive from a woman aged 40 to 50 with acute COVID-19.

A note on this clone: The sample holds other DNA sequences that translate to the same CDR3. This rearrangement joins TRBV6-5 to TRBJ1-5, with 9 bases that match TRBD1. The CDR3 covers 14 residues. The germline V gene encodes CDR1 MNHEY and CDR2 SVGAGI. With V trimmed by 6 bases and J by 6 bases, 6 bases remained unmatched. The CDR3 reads CASSLGQGGQPQHF. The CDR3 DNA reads TGTGCCAGCAGCCTGGGACAGGGAGGTCAGCCCCAGCATTTT.

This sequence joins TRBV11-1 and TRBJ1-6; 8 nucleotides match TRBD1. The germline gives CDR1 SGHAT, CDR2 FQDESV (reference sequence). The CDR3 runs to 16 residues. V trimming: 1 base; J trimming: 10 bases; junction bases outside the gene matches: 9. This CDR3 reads CASSLGIGQGGSPLHF. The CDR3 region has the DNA TGTGCCAGCAGCTTAGGGATCGGACAGGGAGGCTCACCCCTCCACTTT.

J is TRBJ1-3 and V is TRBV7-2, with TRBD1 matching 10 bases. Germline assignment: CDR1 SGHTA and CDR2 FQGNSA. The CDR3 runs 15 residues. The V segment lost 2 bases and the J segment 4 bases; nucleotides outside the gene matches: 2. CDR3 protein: CASSLWTGGGNTIYF. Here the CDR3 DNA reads TGTGCCAGCAGCTTATGGACAGGGGGAGGAAACACCATATATTTT.

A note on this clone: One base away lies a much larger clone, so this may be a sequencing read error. The CDR3 spells CASSLDSNYGYTF. The CDR3, as DNA: TGTGCCAGCAGCCTCGACAGTAACTATGGCTACACCTTC. The J gene is TRBJ1-2, the V gene TRBV7-3; a possible D gene is TRBD1 (5 bases). The V gene's germline CDR1 is SGHTA and CDR2 FQGTGA. Trimming left V 5 bases short and J 1 base short, with 8 bases between. The length of the CDR3 is 13 residues.

The CDR3 region is CASSVRQGNTEAFF. The CDR3 DNA is TGTGCCAGCAGCGTAAGACAGGGGAACACTGAAGCTTTCTTT. The chain is built from TRBV7-8 and TRBJ1-1; 7 bases match TRBD1. The CDR3 spans 14 residues. CDR1 and CDR2 (germline): SGHVS, FQNEAQ. V lost 5 bases and J lost 1; bases outside the gene matches: 4.

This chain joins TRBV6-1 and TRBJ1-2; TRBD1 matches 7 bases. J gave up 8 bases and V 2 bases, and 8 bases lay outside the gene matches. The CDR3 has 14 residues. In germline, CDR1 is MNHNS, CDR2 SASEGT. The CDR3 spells CASSEPTGSDGYTF. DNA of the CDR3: TGTGCCAGCAGTGAACCGACAGGGAGTGACGGCTACACCTTC.

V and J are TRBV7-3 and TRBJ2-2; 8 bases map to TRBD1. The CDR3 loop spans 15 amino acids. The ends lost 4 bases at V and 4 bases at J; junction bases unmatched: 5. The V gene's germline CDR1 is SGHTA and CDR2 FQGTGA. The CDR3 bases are TGTGCCAGCAGCTCAAGGACAGGGAGCACCGGGGAGCTGTTTTTT. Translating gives CASSSRTGSTGELFF.

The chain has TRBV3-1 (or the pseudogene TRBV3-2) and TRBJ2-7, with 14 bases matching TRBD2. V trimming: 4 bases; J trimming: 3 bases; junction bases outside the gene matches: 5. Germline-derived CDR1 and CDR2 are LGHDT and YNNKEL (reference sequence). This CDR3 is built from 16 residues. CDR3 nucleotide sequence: TGTGCCAGCAGCCGAGGGACTAGCGGGAGTTTCTACGAGCAGTACTTC. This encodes CASSRGTSGSFYEQYF.

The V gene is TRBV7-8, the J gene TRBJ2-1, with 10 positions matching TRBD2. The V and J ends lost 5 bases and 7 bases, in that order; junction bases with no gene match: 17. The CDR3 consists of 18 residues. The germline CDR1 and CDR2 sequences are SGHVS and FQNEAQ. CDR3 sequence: CASSPPRLWASGRNEQFF. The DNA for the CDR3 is TGTGCCAGCAGCCCACCTCGACTTTGGGCTAGCGGGAGAAATGAGCAGTTCTTC.

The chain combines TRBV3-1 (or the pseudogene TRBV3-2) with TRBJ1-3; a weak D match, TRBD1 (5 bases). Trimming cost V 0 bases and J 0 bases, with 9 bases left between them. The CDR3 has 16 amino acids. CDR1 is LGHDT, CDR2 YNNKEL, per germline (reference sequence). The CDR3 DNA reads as TGTGCCAGCAGCCAAGATCTCGGACACTCTGGAAACACCATATATTTT. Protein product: CASSQDLGHSGNTIYF.

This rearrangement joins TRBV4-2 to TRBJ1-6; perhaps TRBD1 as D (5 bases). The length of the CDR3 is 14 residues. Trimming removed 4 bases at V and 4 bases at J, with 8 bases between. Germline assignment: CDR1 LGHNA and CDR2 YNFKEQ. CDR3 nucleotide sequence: TGTGCCAGCAGCCCCGGACAATATAATTCACCCCTCCACTTT. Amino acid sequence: CASSPGQYNSPLHF.

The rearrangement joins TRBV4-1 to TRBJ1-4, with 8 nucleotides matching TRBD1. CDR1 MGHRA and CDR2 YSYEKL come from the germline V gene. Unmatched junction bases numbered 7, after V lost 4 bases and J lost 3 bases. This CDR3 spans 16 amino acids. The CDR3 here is CASSPTGGRANEKLFF. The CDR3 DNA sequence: TGCGCCAGCAGCCCAACAGGGGGAAGGGCTAATGAAAAACTGTTTTTT.

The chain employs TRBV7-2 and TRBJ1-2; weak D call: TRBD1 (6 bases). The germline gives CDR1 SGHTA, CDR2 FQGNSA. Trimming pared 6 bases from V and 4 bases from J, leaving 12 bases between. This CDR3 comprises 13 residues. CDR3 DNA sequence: TGTGCCAGCAGGGGGGCTAGTAGCTATGGCTACACCTTC. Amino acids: CASRGASSYGYTF.

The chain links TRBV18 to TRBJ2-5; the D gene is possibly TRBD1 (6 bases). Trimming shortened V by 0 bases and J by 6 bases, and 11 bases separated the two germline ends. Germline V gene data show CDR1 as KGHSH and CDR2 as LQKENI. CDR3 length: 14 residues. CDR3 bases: TGTGCCAGCTCACCACCGATGGGGGCGCAGACCCAGTACTTC. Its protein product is CASSPPMGAQTQYF.

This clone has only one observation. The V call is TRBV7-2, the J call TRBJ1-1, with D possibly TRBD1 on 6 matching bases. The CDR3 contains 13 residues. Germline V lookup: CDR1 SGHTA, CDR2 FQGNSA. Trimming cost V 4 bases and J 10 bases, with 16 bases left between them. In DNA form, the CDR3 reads TGTGCCAGCAGCTCCGGGCAAGGGGGTAGAGCTTTCTTT. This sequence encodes CASSSGQGGRAFF.

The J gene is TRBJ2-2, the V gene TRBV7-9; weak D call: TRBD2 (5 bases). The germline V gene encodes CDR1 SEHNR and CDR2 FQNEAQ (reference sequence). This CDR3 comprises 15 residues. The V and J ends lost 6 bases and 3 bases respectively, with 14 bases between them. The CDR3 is CASSFSRVYTGELFF. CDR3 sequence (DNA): TGTGCCAGCAGTTTTTCGCGGGTTTACACCGGGGAGCTGTTTTTT.

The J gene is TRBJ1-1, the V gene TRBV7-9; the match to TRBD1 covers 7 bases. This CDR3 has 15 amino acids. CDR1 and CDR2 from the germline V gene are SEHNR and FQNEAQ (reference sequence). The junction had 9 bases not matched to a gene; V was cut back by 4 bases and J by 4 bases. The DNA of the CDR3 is TGTGCCAGCAGCTCCCTGCGAGGGGGCTTCACTGAAGCTTTCTTT. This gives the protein CASSSLRGGFTEAFF. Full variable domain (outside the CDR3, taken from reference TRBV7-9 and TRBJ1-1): DTGVSQNPRHKITKRGQNVTFRCDPISEHNRLYWYRQTLGQGPEFLTYFQNEAQLEKSRLLSDRFSAERPKGSFSTLEIQRTEQGDSAMYLCASSSLRGGFTEAFFGQGTRLTVV.

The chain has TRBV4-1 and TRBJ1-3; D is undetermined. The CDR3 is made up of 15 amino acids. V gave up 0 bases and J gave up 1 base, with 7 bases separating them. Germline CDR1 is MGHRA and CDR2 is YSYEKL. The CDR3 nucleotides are TGCGCCAGCAGCCAAGAGGGCACATCTGGAAACACCATATATTTT. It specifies CASSQEGTSGNTIYF.

The chain's CDR3 is CASSQEPGTDNEQFF. The CDR3 bases are TGCGCCAGCAGCCAAGAGCCGGGGACTGACAATGAGCAGTTCTTC. V gene TRBV4-1 combines with J gene TRBJ2-1, with TRBD2 as a possible D gene (6 bases). CDR1 is MGHRA and CDR2 is YSYEKL in the germline V gene. With 0 bases removed from V and 5 bases from J, the gap between germline ends came to 11 bases. CDR3 length: 15 amino acids.

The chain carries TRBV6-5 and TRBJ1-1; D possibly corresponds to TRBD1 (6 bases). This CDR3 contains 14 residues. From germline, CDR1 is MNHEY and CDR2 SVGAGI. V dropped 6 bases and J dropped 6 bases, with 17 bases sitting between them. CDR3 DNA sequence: TGTGCCAGCAGCAGGGGAGGGTTAGGGGCTGAAGCTTTCTTT. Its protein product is CASSRGGLGAEAFF.

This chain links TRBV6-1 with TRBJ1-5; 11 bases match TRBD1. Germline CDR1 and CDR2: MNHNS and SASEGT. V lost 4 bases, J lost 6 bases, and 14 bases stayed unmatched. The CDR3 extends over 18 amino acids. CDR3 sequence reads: CASSAHRRRDRGGQPQHF. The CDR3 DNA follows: TGTGCCAGCAGTGCCCATCGCAGGCGGGACAGGGGGGGTCAGCCCCAGCATTTT.

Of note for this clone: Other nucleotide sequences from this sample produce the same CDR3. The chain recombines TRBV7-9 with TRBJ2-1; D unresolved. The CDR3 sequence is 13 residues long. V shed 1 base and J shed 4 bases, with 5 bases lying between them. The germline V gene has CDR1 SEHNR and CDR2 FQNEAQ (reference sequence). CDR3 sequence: CASSLDRYNEQFF. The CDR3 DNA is TGTGCCAGCAGCTTAGACAGATACAATGAGCAGTTCTTC.

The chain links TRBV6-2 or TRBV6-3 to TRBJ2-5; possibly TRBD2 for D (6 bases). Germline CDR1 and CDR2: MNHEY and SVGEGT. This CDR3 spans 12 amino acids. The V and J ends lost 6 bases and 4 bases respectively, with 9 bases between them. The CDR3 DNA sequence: TGTGCCAGCAGCTCGGGAGCAGAGACCCAGTACTTC. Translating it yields CASSSGAETQYF.

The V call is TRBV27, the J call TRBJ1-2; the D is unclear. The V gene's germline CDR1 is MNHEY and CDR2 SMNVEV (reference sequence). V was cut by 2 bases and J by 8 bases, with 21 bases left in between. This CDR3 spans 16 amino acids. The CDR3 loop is CASSLVRGSFMRGYTF. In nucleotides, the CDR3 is TGTGCCAGCAGTTTAGTCCGTGGGAGTTTCATGCGGGGCTACACCTTC.

The DNA for the CDR3 is TGTGCCAGCAGATGGGACAGGATGAACACTGAAGCTTTCTTT. It translates to CASRWDRMNTEAFF. The rearrangement links TRBV5-5 to TRBJ1-1, with 8 bases that match TRBD1. The CDR3 loop spans 14 amino acids. Germline loops: CDR1 SGHKS, CDR2 YYEKEE (reference sequence). V lost 5 bases to trimming and J lost 0 bases; unmatched junction nucleotides: 3.

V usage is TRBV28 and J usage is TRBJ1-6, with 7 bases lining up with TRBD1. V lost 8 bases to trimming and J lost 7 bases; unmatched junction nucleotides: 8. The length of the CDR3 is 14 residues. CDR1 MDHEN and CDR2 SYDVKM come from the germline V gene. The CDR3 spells CASAHGTENSPLHF. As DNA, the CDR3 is TGTGCCAGCGCCCACGGGACAGAGAATTCACCCCTCCACTTT.

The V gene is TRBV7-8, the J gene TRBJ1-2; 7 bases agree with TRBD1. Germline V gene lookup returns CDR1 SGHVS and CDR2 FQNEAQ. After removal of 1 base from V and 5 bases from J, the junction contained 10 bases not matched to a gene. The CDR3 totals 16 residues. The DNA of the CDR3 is TGTGCCAGCAGCTTAGATTTGACAGGGTGGTTGTATGGCTACACCTTC. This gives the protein CASSLDLTGWLYGYTF.